The 3 T cell receptor beta chains given below trace back to one sample, sequenced in a study of cytomegalovirus exposure and HLA in healthy donors. PCR used 60 Vbeta primers and 13 Jbeta primers. Produced via immunoSEQ multiplex PCR; TCRdb's table is partial and in-frame only. The sample carries 150,000 to 200,000 clones, roughly four fifths recorded once. Material: PBMCs. The origin of the receptors is a man aged 60-69 years in good health and CMV-seronegative.

This clone was observed a single time. The chain uses TRBV11-2 and TRBJ1-4; a possible D gene is TRBD1 (5 bases). CDR1 SGHAT and CDR2 FQNNGV come from the germline V gene. The V end was cut by 0 bases, the J end by 8 bases, with 7 bases between. There are 13 residues in the CDR3. The CDR3 DNA reads TGTGCCAGCAGCTTAGACCGGGGGGAAAAACTGTTTTTT. It specifies CASSLDRGEKLFF.

The rearrangement uses TRBV29-1 and TRBJ2-1; D is possibly TRBD2 (5 bases). The V end lost 1 base, the J end lost 0 bases, and 16 bases lay between the germline ends. This CDR3 has 17 residues. Germline V gene data show CDR1 as SQVTM and CDR2 as ANQGSEA. CDR3 region: CSVEAFDPRGSYNEQFF. The CDR3 DNA sequence: TGCAGCGTTGAAGCCTTCGACCCCCGGGGCTCCTACAATGAGCAGTTCTTC.

CDR3 in amino acids: CASMEQYTEAFF. DNA for the CDR3: TGTGCCAGCATGGAACAGTACACTGAAGCTTTCTTT. The V gene is TRBV7-9, the J gene TRBJ1-1; D remains unclear. Germline V CDR1 and CDR2: SEHNR, FQNEAQ (reference sequence). With 7 bases removed from V and 3 bases from J, the gap between germline ends came to 9 bases. This CDR3 is 12 amino acids long.